This entry describes one T cell receptor beta chain. These data come from a study of shared clonotypes between healthy human individuals. Method: immunoSEQ multiplex PCR; TCRdb's copy keeps in-frame clones and lacks some. The table records around 2,000,000 clones, under 95% of them present only once. Terminally differentiated effector memory CD45RA+ cells were excluded from the naive CD8 cells, which were CD45RO-negative and positively selected for CCR7. Germline V gene lookup returns CDR1 SEHNR and CDR2 FQNEAQ (reference sequence). This CDR3 is 14 amino acids long. After removal of 7 bases from V and 6 bases from J, the junction contained 12 bases not matched to a gene.

The sequence was collected from a man between 18 and 35 years old in good health. Some clones in this sample may be carry-over from other donors' samples. The V and J genes are TRBV7-9 and TRBJ2-7; 7 positions agree with TRBD1. The source material was naive CD8+ T cells from PBMCs. The chain's CDR3 is CASNPAEDRAEQYF. The CDR3 coding sequence is TGTGCCAGCAATCCCGCTGAAGACAGGGCCGAGCAGTACTTC.